This TCR beta chain was sequenced during a study of Tregs in tolerant kidney transplant recipients. Study-level points and caveats: Nucleotide sequences could not be compared across some patients' samples due to primer changes.

V lost 7 bases and J lost 0, with 13 bases in between. CDR1 and CDR2 (germline): MDHEN, SYDVKM. CDR3 length: 15 amino acids. This clone turned up a few times. Its antigen remains unknown. Unstimulated regulatory T cells (CD4+CD25+CD127-), CD4+CD25- non-regulatory cells, CD4 and CD8 cells were FACS-sorted from thawed PBMCs. Profiling relied on immunoSEQ multiplex PCR, and the TCRdb table lists in-frame clones only, not all of them. Seen here are about 110,000 clones, around 90% observed once, and the top ten hold nearly 0.35%. The J gene is TRBJ2-4, the V gene TRBV28; D may be TRBD2 (5 bases). Sequencing used CD4+ T cells from blood, obtained before the transplant. This TCR derives from a human donor who received a combined kidney and bone marrow transplant. The CDR3 protein is CASNLAPLAKNIQYF. CDR3 DNA: TGTGCCAGCAACCTAGCTCCCCTAGCCAAAAACATTCAGTACTTC. The full variable domain, rest sourced from reference TRBV28 and TRBJ2-4, is DVKVTQSSRYLVKRTGEKVFLECVQDMDHENMFWYRQDPGLGLRLIYFSYDVKMKEKGDIPEGYSVSREKKERFSLILESASTNQTSMYLCASNLAPLAKNIQYFGAGTRLSVL.